This T cell receptor (beta chain) comes out of a study of TIL therapy for anti-PD-1-resistant metastatic lung cancer. The overall study: Patients had a median age of nearly 55 years (range roughly 35-80). Tumors carried a median about 1.5 non-synonymous mutations per megabase.

This clone was observed a single time. Time point: pre-treatment sample, taken before nivolumab and TIL therapy. Sequencing used immunoSEQ v3. Profiled with immunoSEQ multiplex PCR; TCRdb holds only in-frame clones, not every one. This sample has around 30,000 clones, with about 79% found just once. The CDR3 is 16 amino acids. V was clipped by 4 bases and J by 7 bases; unmatched bases: 8. Germline assignment: CDR1 SGHRS and CDR2 YFSETQ. Sequencing used blood, obtained at baseline. This rearrangement joins TRBV5-1 to TRBJ2-2, with 12 positions matching TRBD2. The receptor comes from a woman aged 30-79 years with non-small cell lung cancer. CDR3 sequence: CASSPGTSGFVGELFF. The CDR3 nucleotides read TGCGCCAGCAGCCCCGGGACTAGCGGGTTTGTCGGGGAGCTGTTTTTT.